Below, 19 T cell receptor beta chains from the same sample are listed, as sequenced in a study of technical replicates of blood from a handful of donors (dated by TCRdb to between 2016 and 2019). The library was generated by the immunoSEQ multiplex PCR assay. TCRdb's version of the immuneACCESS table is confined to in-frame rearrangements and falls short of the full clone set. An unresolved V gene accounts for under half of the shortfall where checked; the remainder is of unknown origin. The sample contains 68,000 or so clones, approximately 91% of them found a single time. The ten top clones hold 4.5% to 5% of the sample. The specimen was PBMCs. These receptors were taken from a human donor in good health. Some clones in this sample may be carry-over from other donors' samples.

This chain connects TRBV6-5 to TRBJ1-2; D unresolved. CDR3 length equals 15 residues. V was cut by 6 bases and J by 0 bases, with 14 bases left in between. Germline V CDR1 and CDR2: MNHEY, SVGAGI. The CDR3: CASRVSVDTNYGYTF. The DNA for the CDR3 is TGTGCCAGCAGGGTTAGCGTCGATACTAACTATGGCTACACCTTC.

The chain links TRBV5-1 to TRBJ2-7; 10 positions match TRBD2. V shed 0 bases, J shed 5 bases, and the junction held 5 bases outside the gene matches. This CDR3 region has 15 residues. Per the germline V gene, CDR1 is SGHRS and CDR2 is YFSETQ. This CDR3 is CASSLGASGRDEQYF. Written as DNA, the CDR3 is TGCGCCAGCAGCTTGGGAGCTAGCGGGAGAGACGAGCAGTACTTC.

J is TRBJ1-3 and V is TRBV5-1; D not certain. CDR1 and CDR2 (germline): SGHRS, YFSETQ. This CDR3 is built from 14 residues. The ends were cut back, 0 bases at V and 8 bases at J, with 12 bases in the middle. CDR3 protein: CASSLAVGEDTIYF. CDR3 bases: TGCGCCAGCAGCTTGGCCGTCGGAGAGGACACCATATATTTT.

The CDR3 loop reads CASSSQGAPGANVLTF. The CDR3 nucleotides are TGTGCCAGTAGTTCGCAGGGGGCGCCAGGGGCCAACGTCCTGACTTTC. The chain links TRBV19 to TRBJ2-6, with 8 bases aligning to TRBD1. CDR1 and CDR2 (germline): LNHDA, SQIVND (reference sequence). V gave up 5 bases and J gave up 4 bases; unmatched junction bases: 7. This CDR3 comprises 16 residues.

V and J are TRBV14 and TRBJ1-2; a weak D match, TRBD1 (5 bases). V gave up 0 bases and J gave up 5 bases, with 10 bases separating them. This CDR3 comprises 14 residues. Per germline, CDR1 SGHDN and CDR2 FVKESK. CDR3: CASSQDKGPYGYTF. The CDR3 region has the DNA TGTGCCAGCAGCCAAGATAAGGGGCCGTATGGCTACACCTTC.

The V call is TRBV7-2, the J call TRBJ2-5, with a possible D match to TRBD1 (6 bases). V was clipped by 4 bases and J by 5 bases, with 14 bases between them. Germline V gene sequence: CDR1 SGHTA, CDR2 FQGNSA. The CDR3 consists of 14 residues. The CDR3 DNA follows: TGTGCCAGCAGCTCTTCCAGGGGAGTGGAGACCCAGTACTTC. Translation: CASSSSRGVETQYF.

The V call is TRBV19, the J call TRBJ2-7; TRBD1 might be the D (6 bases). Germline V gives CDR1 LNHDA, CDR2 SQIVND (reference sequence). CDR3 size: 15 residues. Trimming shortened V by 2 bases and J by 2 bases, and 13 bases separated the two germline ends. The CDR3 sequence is CASSIQGQKPYEQYF. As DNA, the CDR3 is TGTGCCAGTAGTATACAGGGACAAAAGCCCTACGAGCAGTACTTC. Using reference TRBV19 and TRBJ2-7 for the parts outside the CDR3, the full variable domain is DGGITQSPKYLFRKEGQNVTLSCEQNLNHDAMYWYRQDPGQGLRLIYYSQIVNDFQKGDIAEGYSVSREKKESFPLTVTSAQKNPTAFYLCASSIQGQKPYEQYFGPGTRLTVT.

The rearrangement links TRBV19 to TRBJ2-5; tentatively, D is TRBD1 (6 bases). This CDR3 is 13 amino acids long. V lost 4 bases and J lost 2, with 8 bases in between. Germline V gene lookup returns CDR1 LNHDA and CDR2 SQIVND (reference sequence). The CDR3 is CASSRTAQETQYF. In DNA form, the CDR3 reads TGTGCCAGTAGTAGGACAGCGCAAGAGACCCAGTACTTC.

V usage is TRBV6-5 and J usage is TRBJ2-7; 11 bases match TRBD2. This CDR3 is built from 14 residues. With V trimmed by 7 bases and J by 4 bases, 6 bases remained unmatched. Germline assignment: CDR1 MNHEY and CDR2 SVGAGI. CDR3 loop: CASTTGTSGYEQYF. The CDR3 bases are TGTGCCAGCACTACCGGGACTAGCGGATACGAGCAGTACTTC.

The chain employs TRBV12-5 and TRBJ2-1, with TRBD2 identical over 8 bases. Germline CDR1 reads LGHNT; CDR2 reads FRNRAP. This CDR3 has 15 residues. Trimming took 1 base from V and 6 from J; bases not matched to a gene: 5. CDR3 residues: CASGLARTSINEQFF. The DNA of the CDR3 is TGTGCTAGTGGTTTGGCTAGGACTAGCATCAATGAGCAGTTCTTC.

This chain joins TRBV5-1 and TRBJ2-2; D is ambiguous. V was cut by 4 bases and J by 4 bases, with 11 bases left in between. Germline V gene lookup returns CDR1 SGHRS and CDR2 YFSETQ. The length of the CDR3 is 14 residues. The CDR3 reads CASSRSMATGELFF. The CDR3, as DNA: TGCGCCAGCAGCCGCTCAATGGCCACCGGGGAGCTGTTTTTT.

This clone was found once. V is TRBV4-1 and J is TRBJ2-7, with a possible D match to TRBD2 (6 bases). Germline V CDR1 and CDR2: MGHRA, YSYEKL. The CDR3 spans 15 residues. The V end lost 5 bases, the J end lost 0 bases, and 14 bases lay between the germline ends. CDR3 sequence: CASSETGVSSYEQYF. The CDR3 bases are TGCGCCAGCAGCGAAACGGGGGTTAGCTCCTACGAGCAGTACTTC.

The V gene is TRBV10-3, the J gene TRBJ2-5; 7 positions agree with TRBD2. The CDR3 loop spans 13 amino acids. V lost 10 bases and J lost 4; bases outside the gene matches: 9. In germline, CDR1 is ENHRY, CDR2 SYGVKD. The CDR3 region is CANGAGVGETQYF. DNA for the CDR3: TGTGCCAACGGGGCGGGAGTTGGAGAGACCCAGTACTTC.

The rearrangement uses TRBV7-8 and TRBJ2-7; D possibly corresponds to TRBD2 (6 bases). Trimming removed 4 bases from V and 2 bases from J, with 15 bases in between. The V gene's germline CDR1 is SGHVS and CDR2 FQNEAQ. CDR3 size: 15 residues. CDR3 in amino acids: CASSSLGTVTYEQYF. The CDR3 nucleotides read TGTGCCAGCAGCTCGCTAGGGACTGTTACCTACGAGCAGTACTTC.

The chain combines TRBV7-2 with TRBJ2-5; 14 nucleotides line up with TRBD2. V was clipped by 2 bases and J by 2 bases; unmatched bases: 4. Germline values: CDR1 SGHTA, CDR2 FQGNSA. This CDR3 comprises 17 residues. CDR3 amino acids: CASSLYGTSGSQETQYF. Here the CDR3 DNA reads TGTGCCAGCAGCTTATACGGGACTAGCGGGAGTCAAGAGACCCAGTACTTC.

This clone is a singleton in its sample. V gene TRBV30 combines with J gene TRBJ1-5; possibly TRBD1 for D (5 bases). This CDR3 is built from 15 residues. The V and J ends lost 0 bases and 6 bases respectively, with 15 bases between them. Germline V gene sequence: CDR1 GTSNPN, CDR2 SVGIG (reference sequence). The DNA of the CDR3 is TGTGCCTGGAGTGTACCCGGGCTGGGGGGTCAGCCCCAGCATTTT. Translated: CAWSVPGLGGQPQHF. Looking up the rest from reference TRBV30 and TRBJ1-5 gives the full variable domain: SQTIHQWPATLVQPVGSPLSLECTVEGTSNPNLYWYRQAAGRGLQLLFYSVGIGQISSEVPQNLSASRPQDRQFILSSKKLLLSDSGFYLCAWSVPGLGGQPQHFGDGTRLSIL.

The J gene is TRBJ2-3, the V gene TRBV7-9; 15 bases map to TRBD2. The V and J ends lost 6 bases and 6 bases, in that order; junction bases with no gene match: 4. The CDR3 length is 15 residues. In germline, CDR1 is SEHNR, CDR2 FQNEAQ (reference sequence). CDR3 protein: CASSWTSGRGDTQYF. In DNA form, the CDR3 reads TGTGCCAGCAGTTGGACTAGCGGGAGGGGGGATACGCAGTATTTT.

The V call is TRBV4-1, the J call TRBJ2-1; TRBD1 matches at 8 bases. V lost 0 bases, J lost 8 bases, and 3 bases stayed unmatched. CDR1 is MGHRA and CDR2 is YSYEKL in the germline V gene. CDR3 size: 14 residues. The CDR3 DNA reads TGCGCCAGCAGCCAAGAGGACAGGGTATATGAGCAGTTCTTC. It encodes CASSQEDRVYEQFF.

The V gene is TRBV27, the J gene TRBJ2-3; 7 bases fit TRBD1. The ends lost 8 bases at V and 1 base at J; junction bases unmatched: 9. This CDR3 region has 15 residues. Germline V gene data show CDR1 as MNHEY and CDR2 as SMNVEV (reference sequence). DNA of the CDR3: TGTGCCAGCGGATACAGCGGACAGGGCACAGATACGCAGTATTTT. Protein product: CASGYSGQGTDTQYF.